This TCR beta chain derives from a study of blood T cells in healthy people across ages. Across the study: Template-switching capture recovered about one barcoded beta molecule per two T cells. Findings and caveats of the study: There was a strong correlation between TCR beta diversity and naive T cell percentage. Both higher diversity and more naive CD4+ cells marked long-lived donors when set against aged donors.

To note about this clonotype: The antigen remains undetermined.

Researchers isolated at least 6 million PBMCs per sample. The CDR3 totals 15 residues. Looked up from germline, CDR1 is SGHTA and CDR2 is FQGNSA. J lost 5 bases, V lost 5 bases, and 8 bases had no gene match. Sample-barcoded 5' priming and a J-beta primer mix drove a second PCR of roughly 7 to 11 cycles. TCRdb re-called the 5' RACE reads through MiXCR, storing one row per CDR3 protein. The sample has about 580,000 distinct CDR3 sequences, around 48% seen once. Material: blood. The V call is TRBV7-2, the J call TRBJ2-1; 8 positions match TRBD2. The receptor comes from a man aged 80 or over in good health. The CDR3 DNA follows: TGTGCCAGCAGCCTCGGGACTAGTCAGAACAATGAGCAGTTCTTC. Translated, it gives CASSLGTSQNNEQFF.